Listed here are 21 T cell receptor beta chains from one sample, sequenced in a study of shared clonotypes between healthy human individuals. The table came from immunoSEQ multiplex PCR; TCRdb's copy has only in-frame clones and leaves some out. Seen here are 2 million to 2.5 million clones, nearly 97% observed once, and the top ten hold over 0.1%. Source material: naive CD4+ T cells sorted from blood. Subset reported: CD45RA+ positively selected. These receptors were obtained from a man aged 18 to 35 in good health.

The chain uses TRBV19 and TRBJ2-7; 9 nucleotides align to TRBD1. Germline V gives CDR1 LNHDA, CDR2 SQIVND (reference sequence). CDR3 size: 16 residues. Trimming removed 3 bases from V and 7 bases from J; junction bases left unmatched: 13. The CDR3 here is CASSILPGQGDKEQYF. The CDR3, as DNA: TGTGCCAGTAGTATCCTTCCGGGACAGGGCGATAAGGAGCAGTACTTC.

This chain joins TRBV7-9 and TRBJ2-3; D perhaps matches TRBD2 (5 bases). The germline V gene has CDR1 SEHNR and CDR2 FQNEAQ (reference sequence). Trimming cost V 1 base and J 3 bases, with 14 bases left between them. The CDR3 is 16 amino acids. The CDR3 here is CASSLGLAVETDTQYF. For the CDR3, the DNA is TGTGCCAGCAGCTTAGGCCTAGCCGTAGAGACAGATACGCAGTATTTT.

The rearrangement joins TRBV27 to TRBJ1-5; D may be TRBD1 (6 bases). With 5 bases removed from V and 6 bases from J, the gap between germline ends came to 23 bases. This CDR3 is built from 17 residues. The germline CDR1 and CDR2 sequences are MNHEY and SMNVEV (reference sequence). CDR3: CASSPNRDNRGAQPQHF. Here the CDR3 DNA reads TGTGCCAGCAGTCCAAACAGGGACAATAGAGGGGCTCAGCCCCAGCATTTT.

The V call is TRBV18, the J call TRBJ1-2; D perhaps matches TRBD1 (6 bases). V lost 2 bases and J 0 bases, leaving 10 bases between the germline ends. The CDR3 is made up of 15 amino acids. CDR1 and CDR2 from the germline V gene are KGHSH and LQKENI. CDR3 DNA: TGTGCCAGCTCACCAGCGGCAGGGGCTAACTATGGCTACACCTTC. As protein: CASSPAAGANYGYTF.

The rearrangement joins TRBV25-1 to TRBJ2-5, with D perhaps matching TRBD1 or TRBD2 (6 bases each). Near its end, the DNA agrees better with TRBJ2-7, so the J call may be wrong. The CDR3 extends over 12 amino acids. Looked up from germline, CDR1 is MGHDK and CDR2 is SYGVNS. DNA of the CDR3: TGTGCCAGCAGTAAGGGGGGCTACGAGCAGTACTTC. This codes for CASSKGGYEQYF.

The chain combines TRBV11-1 with TRBJ2-7; D is ambiguous. This CDR3 is built from 12 residues. V was shortened by 5 bases and J by 5 bases, with 10 bases between the two germline ends. Germline assignment: CDR1 SGHAT and CDR2 FQDESV (reference sequence). DNA of the CDR3: TGTGCCAGCAGCCAGAATCGAGACGAGCAGTACTTC. Translated, it gives CASSQNRDEQYF. Combining the CDR3 with reference TRBV11-1 and TRBJ2-7 gives the whole variable domain EAEVAQSPRYKITEKSQAVAFWCDPISGHATLYWYRQILGQGPELLVQFQDESVVDDSQLPKDRFSAERLKGVDSTLKIQPAELGDSAMYLCASSQNRDEQYFGPGTRLTVT.

The chain links TRBV7-8 to TRBJ2-7; D remains ambiguous. Trimming took 3 bases from V and 0 from J, leaving 15 bases between them. Germline V gives CDR1 SGHVS, CDR2 FQNEAQ. The CDR3 runs to 16 residues. Written as DNA, the CDR3 is TGTGCCAGCAGCTTCGGGCTACCTATATTCTCCTACGAGCAGTACTTC. Amino acids: CASSFGLPIFSYEQYF.

V and J are TRBV7-2 and TRBJ2-3; 13 nucleotides agree with TRBD2. The junction had 4 bases not matched to a gene; V was cut back by 3 bases and J by 13 bases. The CDR3 sequence is 13 residues long. The germline CDR1 and CDR2 sequences are SGHTA and FQGNSA. For the CDR3, the DNA is TGTGCCAGCAGCTTTGTCGGACTAGCGGGAGAGTATTTT. Translation gives CASSFVGLAGEYF.

J is TRBJ1-2 and V is TRBV6-5, with a tentative D call TRBD1 (6 bases). Germline lookup yields CDR1 MNHEY and CDR2 SVGAGI. V lost 9 bases and J lost 5, with 16 bases in between. This CDR3 comprises 13 residues. The DNA of the CDR3 is TGTGCCAGTCAAAGGGGGGGAGGTTATGGCTACACCTTC. This codes for CASQRGGGYGYTF.

The chain uses TRBV7-2 and TRBJ2-3; TRBD2 agrees at 10 bases. Germline CDR1 SGHTA, CDR2 FQGNSA. Trimming removed 5 bases from V and 5 bases from J; junction bases left unmatched: 19. CDR3 size: 19 residues. The CDR3: CASSRPGLASNLPGDTQYF. The CDR3 DNA follows: TGTGCCAGCAGCCGTCCGGGACTAGCGTCAAACTTACCTGGAGATACGCAGTATTTT. The variable domain in full, completed from reference TRBV7-2 and TRBJ2-3, reads GAGVSQSPSNKVTEKGKDVELRCDPISGHTALYWYRQSLGQGLEFLIYFQGNSAPDKSGLPSDRFSAERTGGSVSTLTIQRTQQEDSAVYLCASSRPGLASNLPGDTQYFGPGTRLTVL.

The gene calls are TRBV6-6 and TRBJ2-2; D unresolved. The CDR3 covers 13 residues. V was cut by 2 bases and J by 4 bases, with 5 bases left in between. Looked up from germline, CDR1 is MNHNY and CDR2 is SVGAGI (reference sequence). In DNA, the CDR3 is TGTGCCAGCAGTTACCGGCTCACCGGGGAGCTGTTTTTT. This codes for CASSYRLTGELFF.

The rearrangement links TRBV7-9 to TRBJ2-3; 11 bases align to TRBD2. CDR3 length: 17 amino acids. Germline values: CDR1 SEHNR, CDR2 FQNEAQ (reference sequence). With 1 base clipped from V and 0 bases from J, the junction kept 3 bases outside the gene matches. In DNA form, the CDR3 reads TGTGCCAGCAGCTTAGGGGCTAGCGGGAGGAGCACAGATACGCAGTATTTT. Encoded protein: CASSLGASGRSTDTQYF.

V gene TRBV10-3 combines with J gene TRBJ2-1; 9 bases map to TRBD1. CDR1 and CDR2 from the germline V gene are ENHRY and SYGVKD. The junction had 10 bases not matched to a gene; V was cut back by 0 bases and J by 10 bases. CDR3 length: 16 amino acids. CDR3: CAISESTGGMTSEQFF. The CDR3 coding sequence is TGTGCCATCAGTGAGTCGACAGGGGGGATGACAAGCGAGCAGTTCTTC.

The CDR3 spells CASISRDLPEQYF. The DNA for the CDR3 is TGTGCCAGCATTTCAAGGGACCTCCCCGAGCAGTACTTC. This chain joins TRBV6-4 and TRBJ2-7; the D call may be TRBD1 or TRBD2 (5 bases each). The germline gives CDR1 MRHNA, CDR2 SNTAGT. V was shortened by 7 bases and J by 6 bases, with 16 bases between the two germline ends. The CDR3 is made up of 13 amino acids.

This chain's CDR3 is CASSISGSRKTQYF. CDR3 in DNA: TGTGCCAGTAGTATTAGCGGGAGTAGGAAGACCCAGTACTTC. This chain links TRBV19 with TRBJ2-5; 9 bases fit TRBD2. The CDR3 length is 14 residues. The V gene end was trimmed by 3 bases and the J gene end by 6 bases; junction bases not matched to a gene: 5. Germline V gives CDR1 LNHDA, CDR2 SQIVND (reference sequence).

The chain uses TRBV4-3 and TRBJ1-1; unclear D gene. Trimming took off 4 bases at V and 2 bases at J, with 8 bases between the two ends. Germline V gives CDR1 LGHNA, CDR2 YSLEER. This CDR3 comprises 13 residues. CDR3 nucleotide sequence: TGCGCCAGCAGCCGGCTAGTTAACACTGAAGCTTTCTTT. It encodes CASSRLVNTEAFF.

As to this clone: Other nucleotide sequences in the sample specify the same CDR3. V is TRBV5-1 and J is TRBJ1-6, with 9 bases identical to TRBD1. This CDR3 contains 15 residues. V dropped 4 bases and J dropped 10; count of bases not matched to a gene: 9. Germline loops: CDR1 SGHRS, CDR2 YFSETQ. CDR3 DNA sequence: TGCGCCAGCAGCCTGGTGGGACAGGGAGACTCACCCCTCCACTTT. This codes for CASSLVGQGDSPLHF.

This sequence joins TRBV6-6 and TRBJ2-4, with D possibly TRBD2 on 6 matching bases. CDR3 size: 15 residues. Germline CDR1 and CDR2: MNHNY and SVGAGI (reference sequence). Trimming left V 5 bases short and J 0 bases short, with 11 bases between. CDR3 region: CASSPSDLAKNIQYF. The DNA of the CDR3 is TGTGCCAGCAGTCCTAGCGACCTAGCCAAAAACATTCAGTACTTC.

This chain connects TRBV4-1 to TRBJ2-1; 8 bases are shared with TRBD2. Germline CDR1 is MGHRA and CDR2 is YSYEKL. There are 15 residues in the CDR3. The junction had 8 bases not matched to a gene; V was cut back by 1 base and J by 9 bases. The CDR3 reads CASSQGSGVQGEQFF. The DNA of the CDR3 is TGCGCCAGCAGCCAAGGTAGCGGGGTGCAAGGTGAGCAGTTCTTC.

The rearrangement uses TRBV6-1 and TRBJ2-7; D is unresolved. Germline lookup yields CDR1 MNHNS and CDR2 SASEGT. Trimming took off 2 bases at V and 7 bases at J, with 9 bases between the two ends. The CDR3 is made up of 12 amino acids. In DNA, the CDR3 is TGTGCCAGCAGTGAACGGAACGTAGAGCAGTACTTC. It codes for CASSERNVEQYF.

The rearrangement uses TRBV30 and TRBJ2-1; tentatively, D is TRBD2 (5 bases). V gave up 0 bases and J gave up 3 bases, with 24 bases separating them. Germline V CDR1 and CDR2: GTSNPN, SVGIG (reference sequence). CDR3 length: 19 amino acids. CDR3 nucleotide sequence: TGTGCCTGGAGTGTGCTCTTGGCTAGCCCAAATCTCCGCTACAATGAGCAGTTCTTC. Encoded protein: CAWSVLLASPNLRYNEQFF. Full variable domain (missing parts from reference TRBV30 and TRBJ2-1): SQTIHQWPATLVQPVGSPLSLECTVEGTSNPNLYWYRQAAGRGLQLLFYSVGIGQISSEVPQNLSASRPQDRQFILSSKKLLLSDSGFYLCAWSVLLASPNLRYNEQFFGPGTRLTVL.